Shown below are 19 T cell receptor beta chains from a single sample sequenced in a study of blood T cells in healthy people across ages. With a J-beta primer mix and a sample-barcoded 5' primer, a second PCR ran about 7 to 12 cycles. Via MiXCR, TCRdb re-called the 5' RACE reads, giving one row per CDR3 protein. The sample contains around 1,500,000 distinct CDR3 sequences, roughly 30% of which appear only once. The sample consisted of blood. The receptor set was obtained from a woman in her 30s in good health.

The chain couples TRBV27 to TRBJ2-5; TRBD1 matches at 8 bases. Germline V gene sequence: CDR1 MNHEY, CDR2 SMNVEV (reference sequence). This CDR3 spans 18 amino acids. With V trimmed by 4 bases and J by 5 bases, 18 bases remained unmatched. The CDR3, as DNA: TGTGCCAGCAGTTCGAAAGGACAGGGTAGGCGAATTAGGGAGACCCAGTACTTC. It specifies CASSSKGQGRRIRETQYF.

The V and J genes are TRBV9 and TRBJ2-1; D might be TRBD1 (6 bases). This CDR3 is 16 amino acids long. Per germline, CDR1 SGDLS and CDR2 YYNGEE. V was clipped by 0 bases and J by 1 base, with 11 bases between them. The CDR3 DNA follows: TGTGCCAGCAGCGTAGGCTCCAGGGGTTCCTACAATGAGCAGTTCTTC. It codes for CASSVGSRGSYNEQFF.

About this clonotype itself: A read error is possible here, since a much larger clone lies one base away. The J gene is TRBJ2-5, the V gene TRBV12-3 or TRBV12-4; no clear D gene. Trimming took off 5 bases at V and 11 bases at J, with 12 bases between the two ends. CDR3 length equals 11 residues. The DNA of the CDR3 is TGTGCCAGCAGTGCCTGGAATGAGCAGTACTTC. Translating gives CASSAWNEQYF.

In DNA, the CDR3 is TGTGCCACCACTTCAGGGGGTACGGGGGCAGATACGCAGTATTTT. It codes for CATTSGGTGADTQYF. This chain joins TRBV2 and TRBJ2-3; D may be TRBD1 (7 bases). Per germline, CDR1 SNHLY and CDR2 FYNNEI. Deletions cut 10 bases from V and 4 bases from J, with 21 bases between. The CDR3 runs to 15 residues. Full variable domain (rest looked up from reference TRBV2 and TRBJ2-3): EPEVTQTPSHQVTQMGQEVILRCVPISNHLYFYWYRQILGQKVEFLVSFYNNEISEKSEIFDDQFSVERPDGSNFTLKIRSTKLEDSAMYFCATTSGGTGADTQYFGPGTRLTVL.

Comment on this clonotype: One end of the junction is discordant with germline, which a read error may explain. The chain couples TRBV7-2 to TRBJ1-2; TRBD1 aligns across 9 bases. This CDR3 region has 14 residues. Germline loops: CDR1 SGHTA, CDR2 FQGNSA. The CDR3 loop is CACSLDRGYYGYTF. The CDR3 nucleotides read TGTGCCTGCAGCTTGGACAGGGGTTACTATGGCTACACCTTC.

With respect to this clonotype: Just one base apart from a much larger clone, this may be a read error. The chain has TRBV20-1 and TRBJ2-1; 13 nucleotides agree with TRBD2. J lost 9 bases, V lost 5 bases, and 7 bases had no gene match. The CDR3 length is 14 residues. Germline V CDR1 and CDR2: DFQATT, SNEGSKA (reference sequence). The CDR3 region has the DNA TGCAGTGCTTACGGGACTAGCGGGGACAGTGAGCAGTTCTTC. It codes for CSAYGTSGDSEQFF.

A single count supports this clonotype. This chain links TRBV6-6 with TRBJ2-7; D uncertain. V was pared by 6 bases and J by 7 bases, with 19 bases between. The CDR3 consists of 14 residues. In germline, CDR1 is MNHNY, CDR2 SVGAGI (reference sequence). The CDR3 protein is CASRGRSSYNEQYF. The DNA for the CDR3 is TGTGCCAGCAGGGGCCGCTCCTCCTACAATGAGCAGTACTTC.

The genes are TRBV24-1 and TRBJ2-5; D is undetermined. CDR1 and CDR2 from the germline V gene are KGHDR and SFDVKD. The germline V and J ends were trimmed by 3 bases and 5 bases, with 6 bases remaining between them. CDR3 length equals 12 residues. The DNA for the CDR3 is TGTGCCACCAGTGATACGGTCGAGACCCAGTACTTC. Translated, it gives CATSDTVETQYF.

Only a few counts were recorded for this clonotype. In nucleotides, the CDR3 is TGTGCCAGCCATAGACCGGCCGGGACAGGGGCCTACGAGCAGTACTTC. As protein: CASHRPAGTGAYEQYF. The chain employs TRBV6-5 and TRBJ2-7; 10 bases align to TRBD1. V was pared by 8 bases and J by 2 bases, with 12 bases of the junction left unmatched. Looked up from germline, CDR1 is MNHEY and CDR2 is SVGAGI. This CDR3 spans 16 amino acids.

This clonotype was found many times. The gene calls are TRBV12-3 or TRBV12-4 and TRBJ2-6, with unresolved D. V lost 1 base and J 4 bases, leaving 20 bases between the germline ends. The CDR3 runs 19 residues. For the CDR3, the DNA is TGTGCCAGCAGTTTAGGTTGGCACACCAGTAGTCTCGGGGCCAACGTCCTGACTTTC. It yields the protein CASSLGWHTSSLGANVLTF.

The rearrangement links TRBV5-1 to TRBJ1-1; D is unclear. V was trimmed by 0 bases and J by 4 bases, leaving 10 bases between them. CDR3 length: 14 amino acids. CDR1 is SGHRS and CDR2 is YFSETQ in the germline V gene. The CDR3 bases are TGCGCCAGCAGCTTGGGGCAGGAAGGCACTGAAGCTTTCTTT. As protein: CASSLGQEGTEAFF.

This clonotype was detected many times. The chain employs TRBV20-1 and TRBJ2-5; 12 bases agree with TRBD1. Germline CDR1 reads DFQATT; CDR2 reads SNEGSKA (reference sequence). V gave up 3 bases and J gave up 11 bases; unmatched junction bases: 10. This CDR3 has 14 residues. CDR3 nucleotide sequence: TGCAGTGCTAGGGGGGACAGGGGGCGTTGGGAGCAGTACTTC. Amino acids: CSARGDRGRWEQYF.

This rearrangement joins TRBV29-1 to TRBJ1-2; the match to TRBD1 covers 9 bases. The CDR3 is 12 amino acids. Germline CDR1 reads SQVTM; CDR2 reads ANQGSEA. CDR3 in DNA: TGCTGCGCCTCCGGGACAGGGAATGGCTACACCTTC. It codes for CCASGTGNGYTF.

This clonotype occurred a few times. The CDR3 loop is CASSSRANKQAFF. DNA for the CDR3: TGTGCCAGCAGCTCCCGGGCCAATAAACAAGCTTTCTTT. The chain carries TRBV7-2 and TRBJ1-1; D is uncertain. This CDR3 is 13 amino acids long. Between the trimmed V and J ends, which lost 4 bases and 9 bases, there was a span of 15 bases. The V gene's germline CDR1 is SGHTA and CDR2 FQGNSA.

This rearrangement joins TRBV10-3 to TRBJ2-1; 7 bases are a match to TRBD2. The junction had 13 bases not matched to a gene; V was cut back by 4 bases and J by 7 bases. The germline CDR1 and CDR2 sequences are ENHRY and SYGVKD. The CDR3 has 16 amino acids. DNA of the CDR3: TGTGCCATCAGTGGGTCCTGGCGGGAGAGTAGAAATGAGCAGTTCTTC. It translates to CAISGSWRESRNEQFF.

The chain uses TRBV13 and TRBJ1-2, with 7 bases that match TRBD1. This CDR3 contains 14 residues. V lost 5 bases and J lost 7; bases outside the gene matches: 10. In germline, CDR1 is PRHDT, CDR2 FYEKMQ (reference sequence). The CDR3 loop is CASSQIDRASGYTF. The CDR3 DNA sequence: TGTGCCAGCAGCCAGATTGACAGGGCCAGTGGCTACACCTTC.

This chain links TRBV28 with TRBJ2-3; D uncertain. The CDR3 sequence is 15 residues long. CDR1 is MDHEN, CDR2 SYDVKM, per germline. Trimming removed 8 bases at V and 1 base at J, with 16 bases between. Here the CDR3 reads CASREELRGTDTQYF. The CDR3 region has the DNA TGTGCCAGCCGAGAAGAGCTAAGAGGCACAGATACGCAGTATTTT.

This clonotype was seen only a few times. V and J are TRBV28 and TRBJ1-2; TRBD1 might be the D (5 bases). The CDR3 covers 15 residues. Per the germline V gene, CDR1 is MDHEN and CDR2 is SYDVKM. V was shortened by 6 bases and J by 1 base, with 15 bases between the two germline ends. The CDR3 reads CASRLTGELNYGYTF. The CDR3 DNA reads as TGTGCCAGCAGGCTAACAGGAGAACTTAACTATGGCTACACCTTC.

This clonotype occurred once. The V gene is TRBV5-1, the J gene TRBJ2-1; TRBD2 aligns across 9 bases. Trimming took 6 bases from V and 9 from J; bases not matched to a gene: 13. The length of the CDR3 is 15 residues. Looked up from germline, CDR1 is SGHRS and CDR2 is YFSETQ. The CDR3 region is CASNSLGSGGGEQFF. CDR3 bases: TGCGCCAGCAACTCTCTAGGTAGCGGGGGCGGTGAGCAGTTCTTC.